The following is a TCR beta chain sequence with its context. The data were obtained in a study of blood T cell repertoires in COVID-19. Overall study: Samples of COVID-19 (acute and convalescent) were obtained from the United States, Italy and Spain.

CDR1 and CDR2 (germline): KGHSH, LQKENI. Trimming at V came to 3 bases and at J to 5 bases, leaving 9 bases not matched to a gene. This CDR3 is built from 15 residues. Authors' processing steps: Nucleated cell number was recorded as an estimate derived from reference gene primer amplification. Generated by immunoSEQ multiplex PCR, the TCRdb table keeps only in-frame clones and is missing some. From that table come the V and J calls and clone size; the DNA was used to work out D and trimming. The table includes roughly 700,000 clones, over 80% detected once. The rearrangement links TRBV18 to TRBJ1-2, with 7 positions matching TRBD1. This TCR came from a woman aged 18-35 years with acute or convalescent COVID-19. The sequencing sample was made of peripheral blood. The CDR3 DNA sequence: TGTGCCAGCTCACCCAACCCGGGACAGCTTTATGGCTACACCTTC. Translating gives CASSPNPGQLYGYTF.